Listed below are T cell receptor beta chains from one sample, sequenced in a study of T cells in Graves' hyperthyroidism and ophthalmopathy. A single record per CDR3 protein comes from TCRdb applying MiXCR to the multiplex PCR reads. The data show roughly 660,000 distinct CDR3 sequences, roughly 17% seen once. Sequenced input: blood. The receptors derive from a man aged 45 to 65 with Graves' hyperthyroidism. Each CDR3 is given with its conserved first and last residue. The D gene is left open where the match is weak. Only part of the rows carry a size: once, few, many, or a class if the clone is expanded.

CDR3 DNA	CDR3 protein	D gene	V gene	J gene	clone size
TGCAGCGTTGCCCCCTCTATTCAGCCCCAGCATTTT	CSVAPSIQPQHF	NA	TRBV29-1	TRBJ1-5	few
TGCGCCAGCAGCCAACCCCGACTAGCGACGAACTACAATGAGCAGTTCTTC	CASSQPRLATNYNEQFF	TRBD2	TRBV4-1	TRBJ2-1	few
TGCAGTGCTAGGCCCCTAGGGTCCACCTACAATGAGCAGTTCTTC	CSARPLGSTYNEQFF	NA	TRBV20-1	TRBJ2-1	many
TGTGCCAGTGAGGCAGGAGCCCAAGAGACCCAGTACTTC	CASEAGAQETQYF	NA	TRBV2	TRBJ2-5	NA
TGTGCCAGCAGCGAAGACCGAGGAAATGAGCAGTTCTTC	CASSEDRGNEQFF	NA	TRBV7-3	TRBJ2-1	many
TGTGCCAGTATGACTGGGGCGGGAAACACCATATATTTT	CASMTGAGNTIYF	NA	TRBV28	TRBJ1-3	many
TGTGCCAGCAGCTTAGATCCGAGACTCTCCTACAATGAGCAGTTCTTC	CASSLDPRLSYNEQFF	NA	TRBV7-2	TRBJ2-1	NA
TGTGCCAGCAGCCTTAGAGGAAGGACGAACACTGAAGCTTTCTTT	CASSLRGRTNTEAFF	NA	TRBV3-1	TRBJ1-1	many
TGTGCCAGCAGTCCATGGACAGGGAGTTCGAACACTGAAGCTTTCTTT	CASSPWTGSSNTEAFF	TRBD1	TRBV27	TRBJ1-1	many
TGTGCCAGCAGCTGGACTAGCGGGAGATCTACCGGGGAGCTGTTTTTT	CASSWTSGRSTGELFF	TRBD2	TRBV7-9	TRBJ2-2	many
TGCGCCAGCAGCTTGATGGAGACCGGGGAGCTGTTTTTT	CASSLMETGELFF	NA	TRBV5-1	TRBJ2-2	NA
TGTGCCAGCAGTTTCGAGGATAATCAGCCCCAGCATTTT	CASSFEDNQPQHF	NA	TRBV12-3/TRBV12-4	TRBJ1-5	many
TGTGCCGCTAAACAGGGGTTAGGGTACGAGCAGTACTTC	CAAKQGLGYEQYF	TRBD1	TRBV10-3	TRBJ2-7	NA
TGTGCCAGCAGCCTCTCCGGAACTAGCGGGCTCAGCTCCTACAATGAGCAGTTCTTC	CASSLSGTSGLSSYNEQFF	TRBD2	TRBV14	TRBJ2-1	NA
TGCGCCAGCAGCTTGAGTCTGGGGCCCGGGGAGCTGTTTTTT	CASSLSLGPGELFF	NA	TRBV5-1	TRBJ2-2	NA
TGTGCCAGCAGTCCCGGGATTCCCGACGAGCAGTACTTC	CASSPGIPDEQYF	NA	TRBV2	TRBJ2-7	many
TGTGCCTGGAGTGTACACGGCTATGAGCAGTTCTTC	CAWSVHGYEQFF	NA	TRBV30	TRBJ2-1	many
TGTGCCAGCAGCCGGGACAGCTACGAGCAGTACTTC	CASSRDSYEQYF	TRBD1	TRBV12-3/TRBV12-4	TRBJ2-7	many
TGTGCCAGTAGTGTCCGTCCCGGACAGGGAGTCAATGAGCAGTTCTTC	CASSVRPGQGVNEQFF	TRBD1	TRBV19	TRBJ2-1	NA
TGCAGCGTGACAGGCGAGCAGTTCTTC	CSVTGEQFF	NA	TRBV29-1	TRBJ2-1	NA
TGCAGTGCTGGAACTAGCGGGGCGGTAGCCAAAAACATTCAGTACTTC	CSAGTSGAVAKNIQYF	TRBD2	TRBV20-1	TRBJ2-4	NA
TGTGCCAGCAGCCCCCCGAGAGGGACAGGGGACGGTCTGTTCTTC	CASSPPRGTGDGLFF	TRBD1	TRBV7-3	TRBJ2-1	few
TGCAGCTTCACAGGGGGGGCAGGACAGCCCCAGCATTTT	CSFTGGAGQPQHF	TRBD1	TRBV20-1	TRBJ1-5	few
TGTGCCAGCAGTCAGACCGGAAGGTACCAGGTGAAGGTTAGGACCCAGCATTTT	CASSQTGRYQVKVRTQHF	NA	TRBV27	TRBJ1-5	many
TGCAGCGTTGTTGCTCACACTGAAGCTTTCTTT	CSVVAHTEAFF	NA	TRBV29-1	TRBJ1-1	NA
TGTGCCAGCATACCTGGGAGGGTTGGAAACACCATATATTTT	CASIPGRVGNTIYF	NA	TRBV12-3/TRBV12-4	TRBJ1-3	many
TGTGCCAGCAGTTTCGGGACAGGGGCCCTTGGCTACACCTTC	CASSFGTGALGYTF	TRBD1	TRBV28	TRBJ1-2	few
TGTGCCAGCAGTGAAAACGGATATGGCTACACCTTC	CASSENGYGYTF	NA	TRBV2	TRBJ1-2	many
TGTGCTAGTGGATACCTGACAGGGGGCTATGTCGAGCAGTACTTC	CASGYLTGGYVEQYF	TRBD1	TRBV12-5	TRBJ2-7	many
TGTGCCAGCAGCTTTGGCGAGGGCTCTGGAAACACCATATATTTT	CASSFGEGSGNTIYF	NA	TRBV7-3	TRBJ1-3	many
TGCGCCAGCAGCCCTGCCTACCCAGCGGGAGGATCTTTTGACACAGATACGCAGTATTTT	CASSPAYPAGGSFDTDTQYF	TRBD2	TRBV4-1	TRBJ2-3	few
TGTGCCAGCAGCCCAGGGACAGGGCAGAGCTCCTATAATTCACCCCTCCACTTT	CASSPGTGQSSYNSPLHF	TRBD1	TRBV7-9	TRBJ1-6	NA
TGTGCCAGCGCAAACTCCTACGAGCAGTACTTC	CASANSYEQYF	NA	TRBV2	TRBJ2-7	many
TGCGCCAGCAGCGAAGGACTAGCGGGGAGGAATGAGCAGTTCTTC	CASSEGLAGRNEQFF	TRBD2	TRBV4-1	TRBJ2-1	many
TGCGCCAGCAGCCCCGGGACAGGAACCGAGCAGTACTTC	CASSPGTGTEQYF	TRBD1	TRBV5-6	TRBJ2-7	NA
TGTGCCAGCAGCCCGGGACTTTCTAGCACAGATACGCAGTATTTT	CASSPGLSSTDTQYF	NA	TRBV11-2	TRBJ2-3	NA
TGTGCCAGCAGCCAAGGGACCGGGACTAGTATCGAGACCCAGTACTTC	CASSQGTGTSIETQYF	TRBD2	TRBV3-1	TRBJ2-5	many
TGTGCCAGCAGTTACGGGGGGGGGACTGTCTACAATGAGCAGTTCTTC	CASSYGGGTVYNEQFF	TRBD2	TRBV6-5	TRBJ2-1	many
TGTGCCATCAGTGAGGCCAGAGGCTACGAGCAGTACTTC	CAISEARGYEQYF	NA	TRBV10-3	TRBJ2-7	many
TGTGCCAGCAGCTATGGGGGCTATGAGCAGTTCTTC	CASSYGGYEQFF	NA	TRBV11-2	TRBJ2-1	many